Below are 9 T cell receptor beta chains sequenced from a single sample in a study of T-cell memory formation after mild COVID-19. TCRdb used MiXCR to reprocess the 5' RACE reads, holding one entry per CDR3 protein. The sample has 300,000 to 400,000 distinct CDR3 sequences; around a sixth are singletons. Sequencing input: PBMCs or a T cell subset sorted from them (not recorded which). The receptors stem from a man younger than 35 who had mild COVID-19 (a few samples of this study predate the infection). Cell type and time point are not known.

This clonotype was recorded a few times. The chain links TRBV15 to TRBJ1-4; TRBD1 agrees at 9 bases. The J segment lost 7 bases and the V segment lost 2 bases, leaving 14 bases of the junction unmatched. The CDR3 is 18 amino acids. Germline CDR1 LNHNV, CDR2 YYDKDF (reference sequence). Here the CDR3 reads CATSRPPGVQGAGEKLFF. In nucleotides, the CDR3 is TGTGCCACCAGCAGACCACCCGGGGTACAGGGGGCGGGTGAAAAACTGTTTTTT.

V usage is TRBV5-1 and J usage is TRBJ2-3; the match to TRBD2 covers 10 bases. With V trimmed by 3 bases and J by 5 bases, 9 bases remained unmatched. The CDR3 has 16 residues. The germline V gene encodes CDR1 SGHRS and CDR2 YFSETQ. In DNA, the CDR3 is TGCGCCAGCAGCTCGACCGGGACTAGCGCTGGAGATACGCAGTATTTT. Its translation: CASSSTGTSAGDTQYF.

This clonotype occurred a few times. The chain carries TRBV7-3 and TRBJ2-2; the D is unclear. Trimming shortened V by 2 bases and J by 0 bases, and 7 bases separated the two germline ends. This CDR3 has 15 residues. Germline lookup yields CDR1 SGHTA and CDR2 FQGTGA. CDR3 protein: CASSLYNANTGELFF. CDR3 bases: TGTGCCAGCAGCTTATATAATGCGAACACCGGGGAGCTGTTTTTT.

V usage is TRBV2 and J usage is TRBJ2-5; 10 nucleotides line up with TRBD1. V trimming: 9 bases; J trimming: 7 bases; junction bases outside the gene matches: 11. This CDR3 has 14 residues. Germline CDR1 is SNHLY and CDR2 is FYNNEI. This CDR3 reads CARSMGTGEGTQYF. DNA of the CDR3: TGTGCCAGAAGCATGGGGACAGGGGAAGGGACCCAGTACTTC.

The sample holds a few counts of this clonotype. This chain joins TRBV4-2 and TRBJ1-4; the match to TRBD1 covers 8 bases. This CDR3 is 13 amino acids long. Unmatched junction bases numbered 9, after V lost 2 bases and J lost 16 bases. Germline V CDR1 and CDR2: LGHNA, YNFKEQ. The CDR3 here is CASSQKTGESEFF. DNA for the CDR3: TGTGCCAGCAGCCAAAAGACAGGGGAGAGTGAGTTTTTT.

This clonotype was found many times. The chain carries TRBV7-2 and TRBJ2-1; TRBD2 matches at 12 bases. Germline V CDR1 and CDR2: SGHTA, FQGNSA. Trimming cost V 5 bases and J 5 bases; bases outside gene matches: 4. This CDR3 has 15 residues. The CDR3 region is CASSNLAGGHNEQFF. The DNA for the CDR3 is TGTGCCAGCAGCAATCTAGCGGGGGGGCACAATGAGCAGTTCTTC.

This clonotype was picked up a small number of times. The genes are TRBV7-9 and TRBJ2-1; perhaps TRBD1 as D (5 bases). V was trimmed by 3 bases and J by 9 bases, leaving 12 bases between them. Germline V gene lookup returns CDR1 SEHNR and CDR2 FQNEAQ (reference sequence). The CDR3 is 13 amino acids. The CDR3 nucleotides read TGTGCCAGCAGCTTTAGGGGTTCCGGTGAGCAGTTCTTC. Translating gives CASSFRGSGEQFF.

A few counts support this clonotype. The chain employs TRBV19 and TRBJ1-1; D is possibly TRBD1 (6 bases). The ends were cut back, 4 bases at V and 0 bases at J, with 18 bases in the middle. Germline V gene sequence: CDR1 LNHDA, CDR2 SQIVND (reference sequence). The CDR3 totals 17 residues. CDR3 region: CASSKQGIWGMNTEAFF. CDR3 sequence (DNA): TGTGCCAGTAGTAAACAGGGAATTTGGGGAATGAACACTGAAGCTTTCTTT.

This clonotype was picked up many times. The V call is TRBV11-2, the J call TRBJ2-3, with a possible D match to TRBD2 (6 bases). The CDR3 is 16 residues long. V was trimmed by 1 base and J by 3 bases, leaving 14 bases between them. Germline V gives CDR1 SGHAT, CDR2 FQNNGV. The CDR3 here is CASSLVRGSETDTQYF. DNA for the CDR3: TGTGCCAGCAGCTTAGTCCGGGGGTCAGAAACAGATACGCAGTATTTT.